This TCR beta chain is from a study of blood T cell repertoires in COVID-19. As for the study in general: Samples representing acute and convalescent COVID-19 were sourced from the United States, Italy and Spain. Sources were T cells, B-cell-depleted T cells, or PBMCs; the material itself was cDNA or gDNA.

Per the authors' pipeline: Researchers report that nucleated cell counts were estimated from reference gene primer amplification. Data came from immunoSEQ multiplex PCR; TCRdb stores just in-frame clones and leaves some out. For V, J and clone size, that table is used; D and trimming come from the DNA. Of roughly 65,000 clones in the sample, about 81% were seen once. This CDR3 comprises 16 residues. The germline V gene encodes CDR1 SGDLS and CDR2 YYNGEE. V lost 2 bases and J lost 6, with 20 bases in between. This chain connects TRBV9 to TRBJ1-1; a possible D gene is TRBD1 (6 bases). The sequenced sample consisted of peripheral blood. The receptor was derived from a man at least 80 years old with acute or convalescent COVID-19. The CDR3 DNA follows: TGTGCCAGCAGCGTCGCGGGTCTCGCGGGGGCAGCTGAAGCTTTCTTT. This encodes CASSVAGLAGAAEAFF.